This TCR beta chain derives from a study of blood T cells in healthy people across ages. Approximately 9 milliliters of peripheral blood were drawn from each donor into EDTA-treated tubes. Samples had at least 7 million PBMCs isolated from them. Alongside a J-beta primer mix, a sample-barcoded 5' primer served in a second PCR lasting 7 to 11 cycles. Via MiXCR, TCRdb re-called the 5' RACE reads, giving one row per CDR3 protein. The sample lists fewer than 2,000,000 distinct CDR3 sequences, roughly a third occurring once. This clonotype showed up just a few times. V was cut by 6 bases and J by 6 bases, with 11 bases left in between. Germline loops: CDR1 SQVTM, CDR2 ANQGSEA. There are 11 residues in the CDR3.

J is TRBJ1-1 and V is TRBV29-1, with D possibly being TRBD1 (5 bases). This sequence was found in a woman aged 25-40 years in good health. The sequenced material came from blood. CDR3 region: CSVLPGAEAFF. The CDR3 nucleotides read TGCAGCGTATTACCGGGGGCTGAAGCTTTCTTT.